Sequencing of this TCR beta chain was carried out in a study of T cells expressing NK-cell markers. Study in general: Eight donors were sequenced, seven testing HCMV-seropositive and one testing seronegative. Findings and limits, study-wide: In several donors, dominant clonotypes made up about 28.3-60.1% of CD3+CD56-NKG2C+ cells.

cDNA encoding TCR beta was synthesized via 5'RACE template switching incorporating UMIs. TCRdb re-called the 5' RACE reads and gives one entry per CDR3 protein, without DNA. This listing includes some 140,000 distinct CDR3 sequences. CDR1 is LGHDT, CDR2 YNNKEL, per germline (reference sequence). CDR3 length: 17 residues. With regard to this clonotype: Its specificity is unknown.

The rearrangement joins TRBV3-1 to TRBJ2-1. The receptor's source is a woman aged 45 to 65 in good health. The sample comprised blood T cells: a sorted CD56 or NKG2C T cell subset, CD4+ or CD8+ T cells, or bulk PBMC T cells (not recorded which). The CDR3 protein is CASSQGPEPSSYNEQFF.